The 29 T cell receptor beta chains given below trace back to one sample, sequenced in a study of regulatory T cells in long-lasting Graves disease. The time point is: persistent/refractory GD, antithyroid drugs over 5 years with positive TRAb. PBMC RNA served as the TCR library source. Arm-PCR of CDR3 regions and iRepertoire HTBI primers were used to build TCR beta libraries. Via MiXCR, TCRdb re-called the multiplex PCR reads, giving one row per CDR3 protein. There are about 400,000 distinct CDR3 sequences in the sample; around 21% occur only once, and around 20% lies in the top ten. The specimen was peripheral blood mononuclear cells (PBMCs), collected when the disease was refractory, from a patient treated with antithyroid drugs. The receptor set was obtained from a female donor with Graves disease.

This clonotype was seen only a few times. The gene calls are TRBV5-1 and TRBJ2-5; no reliable D call. The germline V gene encodes CDR1 SGHRS and CDR2 YFSETQ. The length of the CDR3 is 14 residues. V was shortened by 1 base and J by 1 base, with 8 bases between the two germline ends. The CDR3 sequence: CASSLPTAQETQYF. The CDR3 DNA is TGCGCCAGCAGCTTGCCGACGGCCCAAGAGACCCAGTACTTC.

This clonotype came up many times. J is TRBJ1-1 and V is TRBV27; TRBD1 matches 10 bases. CDR3 length: 14 residues. The trim removed 8 bases at V and 8 bases at J, leaving 11 bases unmatched. Germline values: CDR1 MNHEY, CDR2 SMNVEV (reference sequence). CDR3 residues: CASGPGTGATEAFF. The CDR3 DNA reads as TGTGCCAGCGGCCCGGGGACAGGGGCGACCGAAGCTTTCTTT.

Details on this clonotype: A much larger clone lies a single base off, so this may be a read error. This CDR3 is missing its conserved last phenylalanine or tryptophan, likely due to a read error. V and J are TRBV19 and TRBJ2-5, with unresolved D. V shed 4 bases and J shed 5 bases, with 8 bases lying between them. The CDR3 spans 12 residues. CDR1 and CDR2 (germline): LNHDA, SQIVND (reference sequence). CDR3 sequence reads: CASSRGTETQYS. As DNA, the CDR3 is TGTGCCAGTAGTAGGGGAACGGAGACCCAGTACTCC.

As regards this clonotype: A much larger clone is a single base away; this may be a read error. The J gene is TRBJ2-7, the V gene TRBV28; D ambiguous. V lost 4 bases and J 4 bases, leaving 14 bases between the germline ends. Germline-derived CDR1 and CDR2 are MDHEN and SYDVKM. CDR3 length: 14 amino acids. The CDR3 loop reads CASSSPLTGYEQYF. The CDR3 region has the DNA TGTGCCAGCAGTTCGCCGCTAACTGGGTACGAGCAGTACTTC.

The CDR3 spells CSAQDWGGDQPQHF. DNA of the CDR3: TGCAGTGCTCAGGATTGGGGCGGTGATCAGCCCCAGCATTTT. The rearrangement links TRBV20-1 to TRBJ1-5, with D maybe TRBD1 (5 bases). V was clipped by 5 bases and J by 5 bases, with 16 bases between them. Germline CDR1 reads DFQATT; CDR2 reads SNEGSKA (reference sequence). The CDR3 runs 14 residues.

This sequence joins TRBV20-1 and TRBJ1-3; maybe TRBD1 (5 bases). Looked up from germline, CDR1 is DFQATT and CDR2 is SNEGSKA (reference sequence). With 5 bases removed from V and 8 bases from J, the gap between germline ends came to 19 bases. CDR3 length: 14 amino acids. The CDR3 region is CSAGRGTGGDTIYF. In DNA form, the CDR3 reads TGCAGTGCTGGCCGAGGGACCGGAGGGGACACCATATATTTT.

This clonotype was observed a few times. V usage is TRBV5-1 and J usage is TRBJ2-7; TRBD1 is a possible D gene (6 bases). The CDR3 length is 15 residues. V was pared by 0 bases and J by 0 bases, with 10 bases between. The germline V gene encodes CDR1 SGHRS and CDR2 YFSETQ. CDR3 loop: CASSLDGTYSYEQYF. The CDR3 region has the DNA TGCGCCAGCAGCTTGGACGGGACATACTCCTACGAGCAGTACTTC.

This clonotype was picked up many times. V usage is TRBV2 and J usage is TRBJ2-7; TRBD1 is a possible D gene (6 bases). V lost 6 bases and J 6 bases, leaving 12 bases between the germline ends. Germline V gives CDR1 SNHLY, CDR2 FYNNEI. CDR3 length equals 12 residues. The CDR3 region has the DNA TGTGCCAGCAGACAGGGCTTGAGCGAGCAGTACTTC. It encodes CASRQGLSEQYF.

The chain is built from TRBV6-5 and TRBJ1-2; TRBD1 is a possible D gene (5 bases). Per germline, CDR1 MNHEY and CDR2 SVGAGI. The CDR3 runs to 17 residues. Trimming stripped 2 bases from V and 7 bases from J, with 23 bases between. CDR3 nucleotides: TGTGCCAGCAGTTACACACTTGGGGCAGGTTGGAATGGTGGCTACACCTTC. It yields the protein CASSYTLGAGWNGGYTF.

This chain uses TRBV30 with TRBJ1-2; D gene uncertain. V shed 2 bases and J shed 7 bases, with 17 bases lying between them. The CDR3 consists of 14 residues. Germline loops: CDR1 GTSNPN, CDR2 SVGIG (reference sequence). In nucleotides, the CDR3 is TGTGCCTGGAGTCCACTGGGAGGGTGGGTTGGCTACACCTTC. It codes for CAWSPLGGWVGYTF.

The CDR3 region has the DNA TGTGCCAGCAGCCGAGGACAGGTCGATCAGCCCCAGCATTTT. Its translation: CASSRGQVDQPQHF. This chain joins TRBV7-2 and TRBJ1-5, with 7 bases lining up with TRBD1. Germline V CDR1 and CDR2: SGHTA, FQGNSA. The CDR3 length is 14 residues. Trimming removed 5 bases from V and 5 bases from J; junction bases left unmatched: 6.

This clonotype was recorded many times. This chain links TRBV12-3 or TRBV12-4 with TRBJ2-7; 7 nucleotides agree with TRBD1. The CDR3 sequence is 13 residues long. V gave up 5 bases and J gave up 3 bases; unmatched junction bases: 4. The CDR3 DNA is TGTGCCAGCAGTCCAGGGACAGTCTACGAGCAGTACTTC. This translates into CASSPGTVYEQYF.

This clonotype was seen ten or more times. V and J are TRBV7-2 and TRBJ2-4; TRBD1 aligns across 11 bases. Germline values: CDR1 SGHTA, CDR2 FQGNSA. The CDR3 sequence is 16 residues long. J was trimmed by 7 bases and V by 2 bases; bases with no gene match: 7. The CDR3 loop reads CASSLRADRGQNIQYF. In nucleotides, the CDR3 is TGTGCCAGCAGCTTAAGGGCGGACAGGGGGCAGAACATTCAGTACTTC.

This clonotype was counted ten times or more. The J gene is TRBJ2-7, the V gene TRBV11-2, with D uncertain. With 6 bases removed from V and 2 bases from J, the gap between germline ends came to 14 bases. CDR3 length: 14 residues. The germline CDR1 and CDR2 sequences are SGHAT and FQNNGV. CDR3 amino acids: CASSTPDGPYEQYF. In DNA form, the CDR3 reads TGTGCCAGCAGTACGCCGGACGGACCCTACGAGCAGTACTTC. The full variable domain, rest sourced from reference TRBV11-2 and TRBJ2-7, is EAGVAQSPRYKIIEKRQSVAFWCNPISGHATLYWYQQILGQGPKLLIQFQNNGVVDDSQLPKDRFSAERLKGVDSTLKIQPAKLEDSAVYLCASSTPDGPYEQYFGPGTRLTVT.

This clonotype has more than one count but fewer than ten. The chain couples TRBV20-1 to TRBJ2-7; 9 bases line up with TRBD2. V dropped 6 bases and J dropped 6; count of bases not matched to a gene: 21. CDR1 and CDR2 from the germline V gene are DFQATT and SNEGSKA (reference sequence). This CDR3 is built from 17 residues. This CDR3 is CSAISPGSGRPTGEQYF. The DNA for the CDR3 is TGCAGTGCCATATCCCCTGGTAGCGGGAGACCCACCGGCGAGCAGTACTTC.

On this clonotype itself: This clone may be a read error of a much larger clone one base away. This chain joins TRBV18 and TRBJ2-5; 7 bases line up with TRBD1. Germline V CDR1 and CDR2: KGHSH, LQKENI. This CDR3 has 15 residues. The V segment lost 0 bases and the J segment 6 bases; nucleotides outside the gene matches: 7. The CDR3: CASSPPIGGLKTQYF. The CDR3 DNA sequence: TGTGCCAGCTCACCACCCATAGGGGGCTTAAAGACCCAGTACTTC.

This chain uses TRBV9 with TRBJ2-7; D tentatively fits TRBD1 or TRBD2 (5 bases each). V lost 2 bases and J lost 3, with 21 bases in between. This CDR3 contains 17 residues. CDR1 and CDR2 from the germline V gene are SGDLS and YYNGEE. The DNA for the CDR3 is TGTGCCAGCAGCGTCCGTGGGACCGGCACCCGAGACTACGAGCAGTACTTC. Its translation is CASSVRGTGTRDYEQYF.

This clonotype has at least ten counts. The J gene is TRBJ2-5, the V gene TRBV20-1; 10 nucleotides match TRBD2. CDR1 is DFQATT and CDR2 is SNEGSKA in the germline V gene (reference sequence). V shed 1 base, J shed 5 bases, and the junction held 7 bases outside the gene matches. The CDR3 is made up of 15 amino acids. The CDR3 bases are TGCAGTGCTAGAGGGCTAGCGGGAGTGGGGGAGACCCAGTACTTC. It encodes CSARGLAGVGETQYF.

The gene calls are TRBV4-3 and TRBJ1-1, with D perhaps matching TRBD1 (6 bases). Trimming left V 0 bases short and J 5 bases short, with 10 bases between. The CDR3 totals 14 residues. Germline V gives CDR1 LGHNA, CDR2 YSLEER. CDR3 protein: CASSQEARGTEAFF. For the CDR3, the DNA is TGCGCCAGCAGCCAAGAGGCCAGGGGAACTGAAGCTTTCTTT.

This clonotype appeared many times. V gene TRBV11-2 combines with J gene TRBJ2-7; the D gene is possibly TRBD2 (5 bases). CDR1 is SGHAT and CDR2 is FQNNGV in the germline V gene. The V end was cut by 7 bases, the J end by 3 bases, with 19 bases between. The CDR3 contains 15 residues. Here the CDR3 reads CASTKWGSANYEQYF. The CDR3 DNA reads as TGTGCCAGCACCAAATGGGGTAGCGCAAACTACGAGCAGTACTTC. Filled out from reference TRBV11-2 and TRBJ2-7, the complete variable domain reads EAGVAQSPRYKIIEKRQSVAFWCNPISGHATLYWYQQILGQGPKLLIQFQNNGVVDDSQLPKDRFSAERLKGVDSTLKIQPAKLEDSAVYLCASTKWGSANYEQYFGPGTRLTVT.

The J gene is TRBJ2-7, the V gene TRBV27; 7 nucleotides line up with TRBD1. CDR3 size: 15 residues. V shed 5 bases and J 4 bases; nucleotides not matched to a gene: 11. CDR1 is MNHEY, CDR2 SMNVEV, per germline (reference sequence). Here the CDR3 reads CASSIRQGKLYEQYF. CDR3 nucleotides: TGTGCCAGCAGTATACGACAGGGAAAATTGTACGAGCAGTACTTC.

This clonotype was seen at least ten times. This chain uses TRBV7-2 with TRBJ2-7, with D unclear. The CDR3 runs 12 residues. The germline CDR1 and CDR2 sequences are SGHTA and FQGNSA. The V end lost 5 bases, the J end lost 1 base, and 6 bases lay between the germline ends. CDR3 region: CASSPLSYEQYF. Here the CDR3 DNA reads TGTGCCAGCAGCCCACTTTCCTACGAGCAGTACTTC.

This clonotype turned up a few times. The likely explanation is a read error, given a far larger clone one base away. The chain employs TRBV25-1 and TRBJ1-2; TRBD1 agrees at 7 bases. Germline V gene lookup returns CDR1 MGHDK and CDR2 SYGVNS. Trimming removed 6 bases from V and 4 bases from J; junction bases left unmatched: 5. The CDR3 contains 13 residues. CDR3 residues: CASRGGQIYGYTF. In DNA, the CDR3 is TGTGCCAGCAGGGGGGGACAGATCTATGGCTACACCTTC.

The rearrangement uses TRBV18 and TRBJ1-2; weak D call: TRBD1 (6 bases). V gave up 3 bases and J gave up 8 bases, with 19 bases separating them. Per germline, CDR1 KGHSH and CDR2 LQKENI. CDR3 length equals 15 residues. CDR3 sequence (DNA): TGTGCCAGCTCACCTCCGACCCGGACAGCCTCGGGCTACACCTTC. Translation gives CASSPPTRTASGYTF.

This clonotype was detected ten times or more. The chain has TRBV12-3 or TRBV12-4 and TRBJ1-2; tentatively, D is TRBD1 (6 bases). The ends were cut back, 8 bases at V and 5 bases at J, with 18 bases in the middle. The CDR3 covers 14 residues. The CDR3, as DNA: TGTGCCAGCGGTCTCAAGGGGGATTGGTATGGCTACACCTTC. Translating it yields CASGLKGDWYGYTF.

The chain uses TRBV20-1 and TRBJ1-1; TRBD1 might be the D (5 bases). Per germline, CDR1 DFQATT and CDR2 SNEGSKA (reference sequence). The CDR3 loop spans 14 amino acids. V dropped 3 bases and J dropped 7 bases, with 18 bases sitting between them. CDR3 DNA sequence: TGCAGTGCTAGTCTTGACAGAGCCGGATATGAAGCTTTCTTT. Its translation is CSASLDRAGYEAFF.

V gene TRBV14 combines with J gene TRBJ2-7; D unclear. The length of the CDR3 is 15 residues. Trimming stripped 1 base from V and 7 bases from J, with 17 bases between. The germline gives CDR1 SGHDN, CDR2 FVKESK. CDR3 loop: CASSQGAARVEEQYF. In DNA form, the CDR3 reads TGTGCCAGCAGCCAAGGGGCGGCCCGCGTCGAGGAGCAGTACTTC. Based on the CDR3 plus reference TRBV14 and TRBJ2-7, the full variable domain is EAGVTQFPSHSVIEKGQTVTLRCDPISGHDNLYWYRRVMGKEIKFLLHFVKESKQDESGMPNNRFLAERTGGTYSTLKVQPAELEDSGVYFCASSQGAARVEEQYFGPGTRLTVT.

The sample holds a few counts of this clonotype. The chain has TRBV11-2 and TRBJ2-1; 13 bases are a match to TRBD2. CDR3 size: 16 residues. The trim removed 5 bases at V and 6 bases at J, leaving 7 bases unmatched. The germline gives CDR1 SGHAT, CDR2 FQNNGV. For the CDR3, the DNA is TGTGCCAGCAGCCAAGCCGGGACTAGCGGGGTCAATGAGCAGTTCTTC. This gives the protein CASSQAGTSGVNEQFF.

With regard to this clonotype: This clone may be a read error of a much larger clone one base away. The chain is built from TRBV11-2 and TRBJ1-2; 9 bases align to TRBD1. The CDR3 has 14 amino acids. CDR1 is SGHAT, CDR2 FQNNGV, per germline. CDR3 DNA sequence: TGTGCCAGCAGCCCGGACAGGGGAAACTATAGCTACACCTTC. Its protein product is CASSPDRGNYSYTF.